This entry describes one T cell receptor (beta chain). No antigen is known for it. Donors sampled were nominally healthy, though unrecorded immune exposures were likely. This CDR3 has 14 residues. Germline V lookup: CDR1 MDHEN, CDR2 SYDVKM. V dropped 2 bases and J dropped 0 bases, with 8 bases sitting between them. The sample comes from a study of cytomegalovirus exposure and HLA in healthy donors. Study-wide results and caveats: In terms of immune exposure information, only CMV serostatus was available. In a later analysis, a genetic analysis reported fewer productive-TCR N-insertions in an Asian-associated ancestry cluster than the cohort average. The HLA-A and HLA-B alleles of most subjects were reportedly predicted accurately from TCR beta sequences.

The PCR employed 60 Vbeta primers together with 13 Jbeta primers. The method was immunoSEQ multiplex PCR; TCRdb's version includes in-frame clones alone and lacks a portion of them. The sample lists around 100,000 clones; about 61% were seen once. This sequence was found in a woman between 25 and 40 years old in good health and CMV-seronegative. V usage is TRBV28 and J usage is TRBJ2-7; D possibly corresponds to TRBD1 (5 bases). The material sequenced was PBMCs. The CDR3 spells CASSLTGASYEQYF. CDR3 in DNA: TGTGCCAGCAGTTTAACAGGAGCCTCCTACGAGCAGTACTTC. Looking up the rest from reference TRBV28 and TRBJ2-7 gives the full variable domain: DVKVTQSSRYLVKRTGEKVFLECVQDMDHENMFWYRQDPGLGLRLIYFSYDVKMKEKGDIPEGYSVSREKKERFSLILESASTNQTSMYLCASSLTGASYEQYFGPGTRLTVT.